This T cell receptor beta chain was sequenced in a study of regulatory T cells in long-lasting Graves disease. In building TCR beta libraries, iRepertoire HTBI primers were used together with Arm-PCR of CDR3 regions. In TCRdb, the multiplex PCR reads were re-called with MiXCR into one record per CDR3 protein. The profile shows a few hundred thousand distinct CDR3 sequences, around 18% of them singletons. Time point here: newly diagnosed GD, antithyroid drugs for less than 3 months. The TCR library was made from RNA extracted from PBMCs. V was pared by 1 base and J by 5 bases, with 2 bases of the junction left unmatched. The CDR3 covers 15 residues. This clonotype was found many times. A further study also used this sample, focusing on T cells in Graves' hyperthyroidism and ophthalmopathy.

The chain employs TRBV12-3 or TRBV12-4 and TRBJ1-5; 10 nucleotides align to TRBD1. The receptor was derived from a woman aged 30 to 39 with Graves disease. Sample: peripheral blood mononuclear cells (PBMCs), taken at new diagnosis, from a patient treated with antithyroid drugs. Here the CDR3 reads CASSLVGQGDQPQHF. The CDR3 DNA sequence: TGTGCCAGCAGTTTAGTTGGACAGGGGGATCAGCCCCAGCATTTT.